Sequencing of this T cell receptor (beta chain) was carried out in a study of regulatory T cells in long-lasting Graves disease (dated by TCRdb to the early 2020s). Regarding the research as a whole: Newly diagnosed Graves' disease patients had taken antithyroid drugs for less than 3 months. This study used TCR sequencing and RNA sequencing of peripheral blood to compare persistent Graves' disease patients against newly diagnosed Graves' disease patients. The study was conducted in China and was registered as a clinical trial. TCR sequencing covered some 13 persistent and roughly 20 newly diagnosed Graves' disease patients, approximately 33 samples in total. What the work shows at the level of the full study, not this receptor alone: Peripheral blood alone was examined, since thyroid tissue, which constituted the primary lesion, could not be accessed. Persistent patients shared more public clonotypes among themselves (2,741) than newly diagnosed patients did (about 1,000). The authors noted that the small sample size was a limitation that may lower accuracy. Only the TCR beta chain was sequenced and analyzed. Preferential use of TRBV28, TRBJ1-2 and TRBJ2-5 was observed in persistent disease, whereas TRBV20-1 and TRBJ2-1 were favored in newly diagnosed disease. Lower TCR Shannon entropy and fewer highly expanded clones were observed in persistent Graves' disease patients than in newly diagnosed patients, which suggested clonal expansion.

The receptor library was made with multiplex PCR. The instrument given in TCRdb is Illumina HiSeq 4000. TCR beta libraries were built with iRepertoire HTBI primers and Arm-PCR amplification of CDR3 regions. Before sequencing, the PCR products underwent gel purification. The original pipeline was this. A total of 62 TRBV and some 15 TRBJ segments were identified across samples and were used for gene usage analysis of CDR3 amino acid clonotypes. COPE and FqMerger were used to merge filtered high-quality paired reads into contigs. BLAST was used to align contigs to IMGT TRBV, TRBD and TRBJ reference genes, and CDR3 was defined according to IMGT. Clonotypes above 0.1% frequency were classified as highly expanded clones. Shannon entropy served as the measure of repertoire diversity, while the Gini coefficient captured V-J evenness. Public clonotypes were defined as clonotypes shared by more than one individual. TCRdb itself trimmed the public reads at Q25 with fastp, ran MiXCR and retained productive beta chains. Each record represents a unique CDR3 protein, reported with the most common genes and DNA among its rows. For this entry, the V and J calls and clone size follow TCRdb and not the study's own pipeline. This sample comprises under 800,000 distinct CDR3 sequences, approximately 15% of them detected only once. The top ten hold more than 15% of the sample.

The germline V gene encodes CDR1 SGHDN and CDR2 FVKESK. V was cut back by 8 bases and J by 4 bases, leaving a gap of 14 bases between them. Counted from cysteine to phenylalanine, this CDR3 has 13 amino acids. CDR3 DNA only is kept here, 39 bases in frame from base 1. The time point tag for this specimen amounts to: newly diagnosed GD, antithyroid drugs for less than 3 months. For both TCR sequencing and RNA sequencing, RNA was extracted from PBMCs in TRIzol. The diagnosis of Graves' disease followed American Thyroid Association guidelines. Patients for the study were recruited at an endocrinology department in Xi'an, China. Each patient gave 7.5 to 10 milliliters of peripheral blood, collected in an EDTA anticoagulant tube. Ficoll Paque Plus density gradient separation was used to isolate PBMCs, and no further T cell sorting was done. An Agilent 2100 Bioanalyzer and agarose gel were used to check RNA quality, while a NanoDrop 2000 measured RNA concentration.

This clonotype was counted between two and nine times. Its antigen is not yet known. Given a much more abundant clone one base away, this may be a read error. These same records also appear under a second study, on T cells in Graves' hyperthyroidism and ophthalmopathy. The second study reports: Stable Graves' hyperthyroidism was defined as no progression to ophthalmopathy during 18 months of follow-up. The hyperthyroidism patients were between 18 and 65 years old and newly diagnosed, with a disease duration of less than 2 months. Exclusion was applied to patients with uncontrolled infections, other autoimmune diseases, pregnancy or lactation. Diagnoses were based on clinical symptoms, serum thyroxine and TRAb, thyroid ultrasound and orbital computed tomography. The first round of RT-PCR for the TCR CDR3 was performed with the HTBI primer set and the Qiagen OneStep RT-PCR kit. Most expanded thyroid clonotypes (frequency above 0.001) were also detected in blood, suggesting blood repertoires may reflect thyroid immune responses. A model built on a 13 V-J signature distinguished ophthalmopathy from stable hyperthyroidism, reaching 87.88% sensitivity and approximately 83% specificity in cross-validation and 80%/75% in testing. In validation, progression to ophthalmopathy was predicted by the model with 70.59% sensitivity and 72% to 85% specificity, a median of roughly 6 months before onset. A discovery cohort of about 96 patients, approximately 45 with Graves' ophthalmopathy and about 58 with stable Graves' hyperthyroidism, was used to find distinguishing TCR V-J signatures. An independent validation cohort of around 20 hyperthyroidism patients and roughly 16 patients who later progressed to ophthalmopathy tested prospective prediction of ophthalmopathy. For training and testing, the 80 to 100 patients in the discovery cohort were randomly divided in a 7:3 ratio. In addition, the study compared T-cell repertoires in thyroid tissue and in blood from about 6 Graves' hyperthyroidism patients. After sampling, hyperthyroidism patients received methimazole starting at 30 mg daily, and ophthalmopathy patients received high-dose intravenous methylprednisolone. Libraries were constructed in a second round of multiplex PCR, after which size selection and purification were carried out. Paired-end sequencing of the libraries was performed with 100 bp reads on an Illumina HiSeq2000. Raw data were processed with SOAPnuke, discarding reads with adapters, uncalled bases, mean Phred below 15, or no exact constant-primer or identifier match. COPE v1.2.5 was used to merge the high-quality paired reads, and each unique nucleotide sequence was defined as a clonotype. MiTCR v1.1 was used to align clonotypes to the IMGT TRBV, TRBD and TRBJ reference segments. Analysis was restricted to V-J combinations with a frequency above 0.0001, which covered roughly 99% of repertoires. The TCS score was defined as the ratio of F50 (clonal expansion) to E x V (chaos), calculated using BLOSUM62-based TCRdist between CDR3 peptides within each V-J. Welch's t-statistics and random forest reduced 500 to 550 V-J features to under 15, which were used in a naive Bayes classifier (R e1071). Sample size was not statistically predetermined, and investigators were not blinded to group allocation. The paper reports TCR Vbeta CDR3 sequencing of over 130 peripheral blood samples: 40 or so ophthalmopathy, some 80 hyperthyroidism and approximately 17 progressor patients.

The sample was peripheral blood mononuclear cells (PBMCs), taken at new diagnosis, from a patient treated with antithyroid drugs. The source of this sequence is a woman under 40 with Graves disease. Donor details come from another sample of the same person, matched by shared clones. This receptor chain uses TRBV14 and TRBJ1-1; D gene: possibly TRBD1, on 5 matching bases. The nucleotides are TGTGCCAGCGGGGAAGTGGGGGGCACTGAAGCTTTCTTT. The encoded protein is CASGEVGGTEAFF.